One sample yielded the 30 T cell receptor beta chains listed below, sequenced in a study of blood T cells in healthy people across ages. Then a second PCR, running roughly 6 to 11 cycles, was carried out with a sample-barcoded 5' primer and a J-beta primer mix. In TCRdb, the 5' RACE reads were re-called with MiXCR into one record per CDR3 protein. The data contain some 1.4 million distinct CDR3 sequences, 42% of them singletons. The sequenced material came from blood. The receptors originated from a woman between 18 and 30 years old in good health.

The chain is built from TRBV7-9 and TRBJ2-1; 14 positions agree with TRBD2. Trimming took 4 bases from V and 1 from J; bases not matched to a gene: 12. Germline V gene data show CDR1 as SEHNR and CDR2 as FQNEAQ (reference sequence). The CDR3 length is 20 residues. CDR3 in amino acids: CASSSTPGTSGSASYNEQFF. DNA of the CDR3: TGTGCCAGCAGCTCAACCCCCGGGACTAGCGGGAGTGCGTCCTACAATGAGCAGTTCTTC.

CDR3 in DNA: TGTGCCAGCAGCTCTCTGCCCATTGGGACAGATACGCAGTATTTT. This sequence encodes CASSSLPIGTDTQYF. The chain carries TRBV11-2 and TRBJ2-3, with unresolved D. CDR1 and CDR2 (germline): SGHAT, FQNNGV. Deletions cut 4 bases from V and 3 bases from J, with 14 bases between. There are 15 residues in the CDR3.

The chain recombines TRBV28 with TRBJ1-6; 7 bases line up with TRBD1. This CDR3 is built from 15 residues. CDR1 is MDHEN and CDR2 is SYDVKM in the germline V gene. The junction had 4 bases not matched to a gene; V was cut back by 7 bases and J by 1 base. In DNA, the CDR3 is TGTGCCAGCAAAACGGACAGGTCCTATAATTCACCCCTCCACTTT. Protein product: CASKTDRSYNSPLHF.

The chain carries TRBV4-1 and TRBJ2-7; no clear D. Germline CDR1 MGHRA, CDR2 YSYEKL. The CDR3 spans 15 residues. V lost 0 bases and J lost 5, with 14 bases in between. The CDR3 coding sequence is TGCGCCAGCAGCCAAGACTGGGCCCAAACAAACGAGCAGTACTTC. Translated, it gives CASSQDWAQTNEQYF.

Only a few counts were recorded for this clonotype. DNA of the CDR3: TGTGCCAGCAGCTTAAGGCTAGCGGGAGCTCAGGAGCAGTACTTC. Amino acids: CASSLRLAGAQEQYF. This chain joins TRBV11-2 and TRBJ2-5, with TRBD2 matching 10 bases. Germline CDR1 is SGHAT and CDR2 is FQNNGV. V was pared by 2 bases and J by 11 bases, with 11 bases of the junction left unmatched. The CDR3 is 15 amino acids.

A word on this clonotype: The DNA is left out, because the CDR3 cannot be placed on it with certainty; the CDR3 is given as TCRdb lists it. The CDR3 loop is CASSFFGQGNQPQHF. The V and J genes are TRBV12-3 or TRBV12-4 and TRBJ1-5; the D segment call TRBD1 is taken from the table without a DNA check. The CDR3 has 15 residues if both end residues are counted.

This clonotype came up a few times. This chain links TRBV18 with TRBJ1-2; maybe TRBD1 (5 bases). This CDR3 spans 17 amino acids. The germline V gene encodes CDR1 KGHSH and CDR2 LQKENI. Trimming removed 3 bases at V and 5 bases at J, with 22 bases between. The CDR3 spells CASSPDLVSGTRYGYTF. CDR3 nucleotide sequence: TGTGCCAGCTCACCCGACCTGGTGTCAGGGACTCGATATGGCTACACCTTC.

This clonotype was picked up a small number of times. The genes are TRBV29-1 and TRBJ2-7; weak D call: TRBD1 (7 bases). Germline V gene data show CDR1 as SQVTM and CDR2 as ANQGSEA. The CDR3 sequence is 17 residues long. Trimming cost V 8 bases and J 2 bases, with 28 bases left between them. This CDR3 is CSTFGGGEQLSTYEQYF. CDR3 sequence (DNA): TGCAGCACCTTCGGAGGGGGCGAACAACTATCAACCTACGAGCAGTACTTC.

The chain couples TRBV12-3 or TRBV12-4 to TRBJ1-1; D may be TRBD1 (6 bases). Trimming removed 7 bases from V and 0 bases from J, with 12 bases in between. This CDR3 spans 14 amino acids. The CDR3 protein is CASTGQIMNTEAFF. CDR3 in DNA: TGTGCCAGCACGGGACAAATAATGAACACTGAAGCTTTCTTT.

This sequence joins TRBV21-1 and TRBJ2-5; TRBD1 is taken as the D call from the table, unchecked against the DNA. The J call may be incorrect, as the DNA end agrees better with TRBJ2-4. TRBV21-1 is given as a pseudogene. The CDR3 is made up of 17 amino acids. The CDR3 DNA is TGTGCCAGCAGCAAAGGCTCCCTTGACAGGCAGAAAAACATTCAGTACTTC. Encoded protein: CASSKGSLDRQKNIQYF.

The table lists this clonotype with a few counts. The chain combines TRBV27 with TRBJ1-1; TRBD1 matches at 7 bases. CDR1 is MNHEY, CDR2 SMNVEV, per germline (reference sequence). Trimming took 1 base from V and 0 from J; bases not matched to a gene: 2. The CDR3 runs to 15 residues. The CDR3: CASSLWTGMNTEAFF. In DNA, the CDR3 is TGTGCCAGCAGTTTATGGACAGGCATGAACACTGAAGCTTTCTTT.

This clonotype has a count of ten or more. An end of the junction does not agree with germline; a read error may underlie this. DNA for the CDR3: TGTGCCAGCAGTTTAGGGGCTAGCGGGACGTACGAGCAGTACTTC. This translates into CASSLGASGTYEQYF. J is TRBJ2-7 and V is TRBV11-2; 9 nucleotides line up with TRBD2. The CDR3 is 15 amino acids. Germline lookup yields CDR1 SGHAT and CDR2 FQNNGV.

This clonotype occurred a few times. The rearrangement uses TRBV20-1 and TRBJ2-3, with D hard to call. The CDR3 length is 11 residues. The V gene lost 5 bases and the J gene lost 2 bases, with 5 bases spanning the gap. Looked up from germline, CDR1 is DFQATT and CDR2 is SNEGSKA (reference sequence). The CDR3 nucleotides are TGCAGTGCTCGTTACACAGATACGCAGTATTTT. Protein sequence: CSARYTDTQYF.

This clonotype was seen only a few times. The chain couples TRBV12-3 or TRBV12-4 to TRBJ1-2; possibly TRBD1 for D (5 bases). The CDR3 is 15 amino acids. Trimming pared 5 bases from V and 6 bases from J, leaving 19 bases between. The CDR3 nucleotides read TGTGCCAGCAGTCCCCCGGGGGACGGTCTTCATGGCTACACCTTC. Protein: CASSPPGDGLHGYTF.

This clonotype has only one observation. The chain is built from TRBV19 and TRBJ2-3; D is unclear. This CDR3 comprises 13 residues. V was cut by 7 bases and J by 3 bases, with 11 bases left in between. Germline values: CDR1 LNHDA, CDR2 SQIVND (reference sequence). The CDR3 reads CASTHKRTDTQYF. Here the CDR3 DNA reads TGTGCCAGTACCCATAAGCGAACAGATACGCAGTATTTT. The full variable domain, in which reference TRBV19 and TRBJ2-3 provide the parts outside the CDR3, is DGGITQSPKYLFRKEGQNVTLSCEQNLNHDAMYWYRQDPGQGLRLIYYSQIVNDFQKGDIAEGYSVSREKKESFPLTVTSAQKNPTAFYLCASTHKRTDTQYFGPGTRLTVL.

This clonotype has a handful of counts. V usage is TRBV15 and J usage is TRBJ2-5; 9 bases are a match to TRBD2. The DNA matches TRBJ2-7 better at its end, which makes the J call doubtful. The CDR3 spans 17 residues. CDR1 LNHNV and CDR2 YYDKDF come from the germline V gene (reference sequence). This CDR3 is CATSIASGASGKGEQYF. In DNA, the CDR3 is TGTGCCACCAGCATAGCTTCCGGGGCTAGCGGGAAGGGCGAGCAGTACTTC.

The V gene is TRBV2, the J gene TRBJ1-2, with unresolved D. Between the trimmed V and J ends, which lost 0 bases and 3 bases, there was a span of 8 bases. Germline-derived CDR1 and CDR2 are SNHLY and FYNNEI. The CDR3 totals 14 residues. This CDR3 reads CASSEAPDYYGYTF. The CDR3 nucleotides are TGTGCCAGCAGTGAAGCCCCTGATTACTATGGCTACACCTTC.

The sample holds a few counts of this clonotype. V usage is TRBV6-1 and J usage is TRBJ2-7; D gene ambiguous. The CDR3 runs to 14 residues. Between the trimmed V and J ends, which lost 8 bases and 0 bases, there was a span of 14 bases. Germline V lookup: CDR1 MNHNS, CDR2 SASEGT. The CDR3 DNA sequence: TGTGCCAGCCTCAAAGGCGGTAGCTCCTACGAGCAGTACTTC. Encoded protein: CASLKGGSSYEQYF.

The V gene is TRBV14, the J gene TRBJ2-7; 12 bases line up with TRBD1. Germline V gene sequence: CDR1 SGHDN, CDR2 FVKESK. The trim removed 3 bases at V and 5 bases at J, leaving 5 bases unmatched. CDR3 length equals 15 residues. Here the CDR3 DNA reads TGTGCCAGCAGCCATGGGACAGGGGGCGGAAACGAGCAGTACTTC. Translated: CASSHGTGGGNEQYF.

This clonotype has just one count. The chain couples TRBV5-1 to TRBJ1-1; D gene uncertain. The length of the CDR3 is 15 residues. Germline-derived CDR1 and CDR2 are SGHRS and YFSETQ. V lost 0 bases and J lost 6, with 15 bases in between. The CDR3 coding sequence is TGCGCCAGCAGCTTGGTCATCGGCAGAAAGGCTGAAGCTTTCTTT. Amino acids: CASSLVIGRKAEAFF.

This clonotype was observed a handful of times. This CDR3 reads CASSLGPTLVHEQYF. In nucleotides, the CDR3 is TGTGCCAGCAGCTTAGGACCCACGCTCGTCCACGAGCAGTACTTC. This chain connects TRBV7-3 to TRBJ2-7; D call uncertain. CDR1 and CDR2 (germline): SGHTA, FQGTGA. This CDR3 contains 15 residues. The V end lost 2 bases, the J end lost 5 bases, and 16 bases lay between the germline ends. Supplemented by reference TRBV7-3 and TRBJ2-7, the full variable domain reads GAGVSQTPSNKVTEKGKYVELRCDPISGHTALYWYRQSLGQGPEFLIYFQGTGAADDSGLPNDRFFAVRPEGSVSTLKIQRTERGDSAVYLCASSLGPTLVHEQYFGPGTRLTVT.

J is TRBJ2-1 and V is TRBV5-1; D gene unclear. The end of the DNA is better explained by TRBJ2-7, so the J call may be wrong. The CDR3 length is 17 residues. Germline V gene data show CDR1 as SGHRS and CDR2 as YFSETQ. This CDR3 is CASSLNHQPPGYNEQYF. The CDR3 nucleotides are TGCGCCAGCAGTTTAAACCACCAGCCCCCTGGGTACAATGAGCAGTACTTC.

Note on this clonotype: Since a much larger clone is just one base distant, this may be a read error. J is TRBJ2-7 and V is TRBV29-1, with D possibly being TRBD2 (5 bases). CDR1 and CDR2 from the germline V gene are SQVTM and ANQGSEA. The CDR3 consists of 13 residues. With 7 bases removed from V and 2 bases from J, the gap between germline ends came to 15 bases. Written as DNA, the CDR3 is TGCAGCGCCAAGGGTCAGGAGGCCTACGAGCAGTACTTC. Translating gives CSAKGQEAYEQYF.

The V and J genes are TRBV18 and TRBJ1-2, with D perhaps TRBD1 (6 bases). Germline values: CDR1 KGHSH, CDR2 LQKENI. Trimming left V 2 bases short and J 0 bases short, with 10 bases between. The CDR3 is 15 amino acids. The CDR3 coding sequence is TGTGCCAGCTCACCATGGACAGATGCTAACTATGGCTACACCTTC. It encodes CASSPWTDANYGYTF.

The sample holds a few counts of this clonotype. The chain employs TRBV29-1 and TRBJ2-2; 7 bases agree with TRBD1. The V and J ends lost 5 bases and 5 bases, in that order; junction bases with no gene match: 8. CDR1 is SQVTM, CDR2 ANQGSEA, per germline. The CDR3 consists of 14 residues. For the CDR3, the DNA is TGCAGCGTTCTAAGGACAGGTTTGACCGGGGAGCTGTTTTTT. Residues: CSVLRTGLTGELFF.

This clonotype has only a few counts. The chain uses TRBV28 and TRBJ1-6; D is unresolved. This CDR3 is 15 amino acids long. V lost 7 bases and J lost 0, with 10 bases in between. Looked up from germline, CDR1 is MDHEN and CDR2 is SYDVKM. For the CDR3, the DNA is TGTGCCAGCATCGACGCGAGCTCCTATAATTCACCCCTCCACTTT. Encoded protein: CASIDASSYNSPLHF.

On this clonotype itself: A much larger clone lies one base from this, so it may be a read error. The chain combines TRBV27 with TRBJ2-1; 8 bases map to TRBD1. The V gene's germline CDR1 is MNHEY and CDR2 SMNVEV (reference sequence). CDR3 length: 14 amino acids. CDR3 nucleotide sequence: TGTGCCGGCAGTTCAGGACAGGGAGTAAATGAGCAGTTCTTC. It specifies CAGSSGQGVNEQFF.

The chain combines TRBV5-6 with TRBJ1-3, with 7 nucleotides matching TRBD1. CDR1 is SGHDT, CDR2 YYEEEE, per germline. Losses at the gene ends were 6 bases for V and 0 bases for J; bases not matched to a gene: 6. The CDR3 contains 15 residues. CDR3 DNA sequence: TGTGCCAGCATCGAGGGGGACAGCTCTGGAAACACCATATATTTT. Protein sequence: CASIEGDSSGNTIYF.

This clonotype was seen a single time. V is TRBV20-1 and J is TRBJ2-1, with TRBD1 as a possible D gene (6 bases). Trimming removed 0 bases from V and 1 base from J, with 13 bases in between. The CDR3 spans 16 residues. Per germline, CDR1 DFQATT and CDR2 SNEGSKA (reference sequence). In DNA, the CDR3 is TGCAGTGCTAGAGATCCGGGACAACCTTCCTACAATGAGCAGTTCTTC. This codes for CSARDPGQPSYNEQFF.

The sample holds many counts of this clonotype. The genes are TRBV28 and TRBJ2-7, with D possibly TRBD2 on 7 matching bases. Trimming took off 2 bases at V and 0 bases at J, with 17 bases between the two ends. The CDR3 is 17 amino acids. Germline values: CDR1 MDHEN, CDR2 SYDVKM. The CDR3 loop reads CASSLEGGFQSSYEQYF. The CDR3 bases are TGTGCCAGCAGTTTAGAGGGGGGGTTTCAATCCTCCTACGAGCAGTACTTC.